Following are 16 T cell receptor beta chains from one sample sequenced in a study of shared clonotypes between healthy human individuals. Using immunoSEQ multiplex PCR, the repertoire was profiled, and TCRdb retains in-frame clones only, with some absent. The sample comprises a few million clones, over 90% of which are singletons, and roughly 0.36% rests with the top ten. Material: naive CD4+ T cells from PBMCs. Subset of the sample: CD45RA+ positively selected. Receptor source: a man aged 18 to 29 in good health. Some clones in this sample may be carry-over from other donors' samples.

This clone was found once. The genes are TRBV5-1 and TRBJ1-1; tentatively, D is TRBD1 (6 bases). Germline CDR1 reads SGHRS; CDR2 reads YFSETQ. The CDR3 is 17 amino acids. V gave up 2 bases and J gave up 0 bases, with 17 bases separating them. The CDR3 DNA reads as TGCGCCAGCAGCTTTCAAACTTCGGGGGCGTTGAACACTGAAGCTTTCTTT. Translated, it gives CASSFQTSGALNTEAFF.

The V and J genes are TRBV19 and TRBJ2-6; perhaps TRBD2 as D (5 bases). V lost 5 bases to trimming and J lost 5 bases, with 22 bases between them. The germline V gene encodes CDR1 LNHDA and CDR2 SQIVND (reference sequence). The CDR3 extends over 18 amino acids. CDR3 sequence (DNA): TGTGCCAGTAGTGACTATCTCAAATCACAAAGTCGGGCCAACGTCCTGACTTTC. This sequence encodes CASSDYLKSQSRANVLTF.

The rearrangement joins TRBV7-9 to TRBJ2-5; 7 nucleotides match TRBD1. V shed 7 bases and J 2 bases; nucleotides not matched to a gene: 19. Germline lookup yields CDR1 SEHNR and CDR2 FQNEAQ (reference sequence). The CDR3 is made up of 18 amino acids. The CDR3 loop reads CASNYDRAFSFGQETQYF. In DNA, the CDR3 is TGTGCCAGCAATTACGACAGGGCTTTTTCATTCGGGCAAGAGACCCAGTACTTC.

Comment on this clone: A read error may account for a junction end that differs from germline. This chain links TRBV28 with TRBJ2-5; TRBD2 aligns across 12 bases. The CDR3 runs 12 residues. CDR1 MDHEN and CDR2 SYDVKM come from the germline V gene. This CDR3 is CASSFGTSGSNF. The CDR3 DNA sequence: TGTGCCAGCAGTTTTGGGACTAGCGGGTCCAACTTC. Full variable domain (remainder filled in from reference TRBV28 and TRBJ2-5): DVKVTQSSRYLVKRTGEKVFLECVQDMDHENMFWYRQDPGLGLRLIYFSYDVKMKEKGDIPEGYSVSREKKERFSLILESASTNQTSMYLCASSFGTSGSNFGPGTRLLVL.

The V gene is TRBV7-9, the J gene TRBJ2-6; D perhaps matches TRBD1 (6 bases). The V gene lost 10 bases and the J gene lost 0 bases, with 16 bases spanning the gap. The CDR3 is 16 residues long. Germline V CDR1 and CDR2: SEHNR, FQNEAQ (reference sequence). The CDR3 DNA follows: TGTGCCACCCCTGGACAGAGAATCTCTGGGGCCAACGTCCTGACTTTC. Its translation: CATPGQRISGANVLTF.

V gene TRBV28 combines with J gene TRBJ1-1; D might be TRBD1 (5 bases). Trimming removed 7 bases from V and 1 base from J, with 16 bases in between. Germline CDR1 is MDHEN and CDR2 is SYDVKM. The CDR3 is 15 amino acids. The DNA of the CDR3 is TGTGCCAGCATTGAGGGAGGGGCAAAGAACACTGAAGCTTTCTTT. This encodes CASIEGGAKNTEAFF.

This CDR3 reads CATGQAGTGELFF. For the CDR3, the DNA is TGTGCCACCGGACAGGCGGGAACCGGGGAGCTGTTTTTT. This chain connects TRBV15 to TRBJ2-2; D is perhaps TRBD1 (7 bases). The V and J ends lost 8 bases and 5 bases respectively, with 12 bases between them. Per germline, CDR1 LNHNV and CDR2 YYDKDF (reference sequence). The CDR3 runs to 13 residues. The complete variable domain, with remaining parts taken from reference TRBV15 and TRBJ2-2, reads DAMVIQNPRYQVTQFGKPVTLSCSQTLNHNVMYWYQQKSSQAPKLLFHYYDKDFNNEADTPDNFQSRRPNTSFCFLDIRSPGLGDTAMYLCATGQAGTGELFFGEGSRLTVL.

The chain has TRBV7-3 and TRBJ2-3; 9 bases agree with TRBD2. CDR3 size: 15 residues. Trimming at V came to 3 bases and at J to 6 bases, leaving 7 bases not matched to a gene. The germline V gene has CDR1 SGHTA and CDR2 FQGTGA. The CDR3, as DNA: TGTGCCAGCAGCTTTAGCGGGAGTTATTTGGATACGCAGTATTTT. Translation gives CASSFSGSYLDTQYF.

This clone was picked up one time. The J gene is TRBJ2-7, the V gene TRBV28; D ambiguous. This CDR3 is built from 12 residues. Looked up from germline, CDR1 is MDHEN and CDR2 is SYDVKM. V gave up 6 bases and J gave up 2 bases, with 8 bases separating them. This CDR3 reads CASSTRTYEQYF. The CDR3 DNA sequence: TGTGCCAGCAGCACAAGAACCTACGAGCAGTACTTC.

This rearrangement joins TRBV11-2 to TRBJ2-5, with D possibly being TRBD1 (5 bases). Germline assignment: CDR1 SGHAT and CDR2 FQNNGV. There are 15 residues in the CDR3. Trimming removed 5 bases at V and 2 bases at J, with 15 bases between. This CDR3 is CASSRWEGVQETQYF. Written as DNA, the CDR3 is TGTGCCAGCAGCCGCTGGGAAGGGGTACAAGAGACCCAGTACTTC.

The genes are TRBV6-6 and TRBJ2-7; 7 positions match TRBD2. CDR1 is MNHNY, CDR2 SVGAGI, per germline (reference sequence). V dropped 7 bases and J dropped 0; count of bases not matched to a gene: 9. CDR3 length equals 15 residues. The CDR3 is CASMFAGANSYEQYF. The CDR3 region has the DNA TGTGCCAGCATGTTTGCGGGAGCCAACTCCTACGAGCAGTACTTC.

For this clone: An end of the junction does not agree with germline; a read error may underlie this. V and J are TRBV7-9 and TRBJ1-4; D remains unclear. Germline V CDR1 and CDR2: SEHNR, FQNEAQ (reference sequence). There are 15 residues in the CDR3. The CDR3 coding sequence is TGTGTCAGCAGCTTAGTCCCCCCCGATAATGAAAAACTGTTTTTT. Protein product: CVSSLVPPDNEKLFF.

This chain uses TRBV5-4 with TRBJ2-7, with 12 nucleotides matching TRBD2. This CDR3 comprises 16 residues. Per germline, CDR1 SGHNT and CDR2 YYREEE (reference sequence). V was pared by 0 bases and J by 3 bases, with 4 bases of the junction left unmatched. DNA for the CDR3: TGTGCCAGCAGCTTGGCCCAGACTAGCGGGAGCTACGAGCAGTACTTC. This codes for CASSLAQTSGSYEQYF.

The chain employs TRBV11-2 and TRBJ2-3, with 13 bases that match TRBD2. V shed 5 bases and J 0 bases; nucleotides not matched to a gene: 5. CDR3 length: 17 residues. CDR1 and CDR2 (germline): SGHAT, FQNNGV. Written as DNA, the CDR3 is TGTGCCAGCAGCAGAGGGACTAGCGGGGCTAGCACAGATACGCAGTATTTT. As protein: CASSRGTSGASTDTQYF.

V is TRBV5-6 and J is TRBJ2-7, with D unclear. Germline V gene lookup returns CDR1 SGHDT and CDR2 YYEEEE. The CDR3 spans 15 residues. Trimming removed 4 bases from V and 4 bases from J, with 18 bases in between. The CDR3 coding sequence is TGTGCCAGCAGCAGTCAACGCGACTTCCCGTACGAGCAGTACTTC. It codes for CASSSQRDFPYEQYF.

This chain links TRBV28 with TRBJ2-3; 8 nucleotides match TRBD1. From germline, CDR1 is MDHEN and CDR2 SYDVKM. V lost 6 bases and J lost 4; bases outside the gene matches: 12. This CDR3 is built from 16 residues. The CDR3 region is CASRTPGTGYSDTQYF. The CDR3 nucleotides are TGTGCCAGCAGAACCCCCGGGACAGGTTATTCAGATACGCAGTATTTT. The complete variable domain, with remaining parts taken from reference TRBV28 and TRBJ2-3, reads DVKVTQSSRYLVKRTGEKVFLECVQDMDHENMFWYRQDPGLGLRLIYFSYDVKMKEKGDIPEGYSVSREKKERFSLILESASTNQTSMYLCASRTPGTGYSDTQYFGPGTRLTVL.